This T cell receptor beta chain came from a study of Graves' ophthalmopathy and Graves' hyperthyroidism (dated 2018 in TCRdb). Describing the broader study: A patient counted as having stable hyperthyroidism if there was no progression to ophthalmopathy within 18 months of follow-up. The study used TCR beta repertoire signatures to distinguish Graves' ophthalmopathy from Graves' hyperthyroidism and to predict progression to ophthalmopathy. In total, 135 blood samples were TCR-sequenced: some 40 ophthalmopathy, over 70 hyperthyroidism and about 17 hyperthyroidism-to-ophthalmopathy patients. To explore V-J signatures that distinguish ophthalmopathy from hyperthyroidism, a discovery set of more than 90 patients was enrolled, made up of 40 to 45 with ophthalmopathy and roughly 57 with stable hyperthyroidism. The independent validation cohort included 18 to 20 hyperthyroidism patients plus 17 patients who later progressed from hyperthyroidism to ophthalmopathy. In more than five hyperthyroidism patients, T-cell repertoires of thyroid tissue and blood were compared. Once sampling was done, hyperthyroidism patients were given methimazole at a starting dose of 30 mg daily, while ophthalmopathy patients were given high-dose intravenous methylprednisolone.

On the study overall, not on this receptor specifically: In validation, the model predicted ophthalmopathy progression with about 70% sensitivity and around 72% specificity; roughly 12 predicted patients were CT-confirmed with GO in a median of around 6 months. Most expanded thyroid clonotypes with frequency above 0.001 were also detected in blood, suggesting blood repertoires may reflect the thyroid immune response. No statistical method was used to set the sample size in advance, and the investigators knew which group each participant was assigned to. The 13-signature model separated ophthalmopathy from stable hyperthyroidism with approximately 90% sensitivity and about 81% specificity in cross-validation, and 80%/75% in the test set.

This clonotype was seen many times. The antigen it binds to is not known. Qualities for individual bases were not recorded, and no much larger clone is one base off. TCR beta CDR3 regions were amplified from RNA transcripts for repertoire sequencing. The first round of RT-PCR was done with HTBI primers and the Qiagen OneStep RT-PCR kit, and was followed by a second round of multiplex PCR, then size selection and purification. The libraries underwent paired-end sequencing with 100 bp reads on an Illumina HiSeq2000. The authors processed their data as follows. Reads were processed with SOAPnuke, discarding reads with adapters, uncalled bases, mean Phred below 15, or no exact constant-primer or identifier match. COPE v1.2.5 was used to merge the high-quality paired reads. Each unique nucleotide sequence was treated as a clonotype, and MiTCR v1.1 was used to align the clonotypes to the IMGT TRB V, D and J references. The analysis was limited to V-J combinations with a frequency above 0.0001, which together covered 99% to 99.2% of the repertoires. A TCR clonal expansion and chaos score per V-J combination was defined as the ratio of F50 clonal expansion to chaos observed in the TCRdist matrix. Welch's t-statistics and random forest were used to reduce features to about 14 V-J combinations, which were fed into a naive Bayes classifier. The similarity between thyroid and blood repertoires was quantified using the Morisita-Horn index. Using fastp trimming at Q25 and MiXCR clonotype assembly, TCRdb reanalyzed the public sequencing data and kept in-frame beta chains. Merged by CDR3 protein, the rows form single entries marked with the most common genes and DNA. These V and J calls derive from TCRdb rather than the authors' analysis. The sample table records around 1.1 million distinct CDR3 sequences; about 38% of these occur just once. The top ten clones comprise 11% of the sample.

The hyperthyroidism patients were 18 to 65 years old and newly diagnosed, with a disease duration of less than 2 months. Anyone with other autoimmune diseases, uncontrolled infections, pregnancy or lactation was excluded from the study. Clinical symptoms, serum thyroxine, TRAb, thyroid ultrasound and orbital computed tomography were used for diagnosis. Trizol reagent was used to extract the total RNA, and its quality was then checked on an Agilent 2100 Bioanalyzer. Specimen: peripheral blood or thyroid tissue (not recorded which). This receptor was obtained from an adult man with Graves' hyperthyroidism.

For the CDR3, the sequence is CASSSHNRGYEQYF. The DNA sequence is given as TGTGCCAGCAGCTCTCATAACAGGGGGTACGAGCAGTACTTC. Rearrangement joined TRBV7-6 to TRBJ2-7, with TRBD1 matching 8 junction bases. The CDR3 has 14 amino acids, counting the end cysteine and phenylalanine. The entry retains the CDR3 DNA only, 42 bases that are in frame from base 1. Compared with germline, V lacks 4 bases and J lacks 4 bases; bases without a gene match: 6. The germline V gene gives CDR1 as SGHVS and CDR2 as FNYEAQ. With all but the CDR3 taken from the reference TRBV7-6 and TRBJ2-7 genes, the full variable domain is: GAGVSQSPRYKVTKRGQDVALRCDPISGHVSLYWYRQALGQGPEFLTYFNYEAQQDKSGLPNDRFSAERPEGSISTLTIQRTEQRDSAMYRCASSSHNRGYEQYFGPGTRLTVT.